Listed below are T cell receptor beta chains from one sample, sequenced in a study of CD8+CD57+ T cells in acquired aplastic anemia. TCRdb reprocessed the reads with MiXCR, giving one entry per CDR3 protein. The sample has around 400,000 distinct CDR3 sequences; 65% to 75% are singletons. The sample was sorted CD4+, CD8+, or CD8+CD57+ T cells (not recorded which) from PBMCs. Source of these receptors: a human donor in good health, serving as a control. CDR3s include the opening cysteine and the closing phenylalanine or tryptophan. A D gene is named only where the DNA matches it firmly. The size field is filled for only some rows; it gives once, few, many or a size class.

cdr3_aa: CASSVERNTGNTIF; cdr3_nt: TGTGCCAGCAGCGTAGAGAGAAATACCGGAAACACCATCTTT; v_call: TRBV9; j_call: TRBJ1-6; d_call: NA; clone_size: NA
cdr3_aa: CASSLGGDGTEAF; cdr3_nt: TGTGCCAGCAGCTTAGGGGGCGACGGCACTGAAGCTTTC; v_call: TRBV7-3; j_call: TRBJ1-2; d_call: NA; clone_size: NA
cdr3_aa: CASSAAIRGKYEQYF; cdr3_nt: TGTGCCAGCAGCGCAGCGATCAGGGGTAAGTACGAGCAGTACTTC; v_call: TRBV9; j_call: TRBJ2-7; d_call: NA; clone_size: NA
cdr3_aa: CASSFADRIYGYTF; cdr3_nt: TGTGCCAGCAGTTTTGCCGACAGGATTTATGGCTACACCTTC; v_call: TRBV27; j_call: TRBJ1-2; d_call: NA; clone_size: NA
cdr3_aa: CASRISLAGGLYNEQFF; cdr3_nt: TGTGCCAGCCGTATATCGCTAGCGGGGGGGCTGTACAATGAGCAGTTCTTC; v_call: TRBV6-9; j_call: TRBJ2-1; d_call: TRBD2; clone_size: NA
cdr3_aa: CASSDLAGNSYNSPLHF; cdr3_nt: TGTGCCAGCAGTGATCTAGCGGGGAACTCCTATAATTCACCCCTCCACTTT; v_call: TRBV25-1; j_call: TRBJ1-6; d_call: NA; clone_size: few
cdr3_aa: CASSGRTGGELFF; cdr3_nt: TGTGCCAGCAGCGGGAGAACGGGCGGGGAGCTGTTTTTT; v_call: TRBV9; j_call: TRBJ2-2; d_call: NA; clone_size: few
cdr3_aa: CASSLKSDRAYEQYF; cdr3_nt: TGTGCCAGCAGCTTAAAGTCAGACAGGGCCTACGAGCAGTACTTC; v_call: TRBV7-2; j_call: TRBJ2-7; d_call: TRBD1; clone_size: NA
cdr3_aa: CAISESTRTSDNEQFF; cdr3_nt: TGTGCCATCAGTGAGTCGACTAGGACTAGCGACAATGAGCAGTTCTTC; v_call: TRBV10-3; j_call: TRBJ2-1; d_call: TRBD2; clone_size: NA
cdr3_aa: CASSLGGSGGALGKHQETQYF; cdr3_nt: TGTGCCAGCAGCTTAGGAGGTAGCGGGGGGGCCTTAGGGAAACATCAAGAGACCCAGTACTTC; v_call: TRBV7-2; j_call: TRBJ2-5; d_call: TRBD2; clone_size: NA
cdr3_aa: CASSWQDRVVLGYTF; cdr3_nt: TGTGCCAGCAGCTGGCAGGACAGGGTGGTGCTGGGCTACACCTTC; v_call: TRBV13; j_call: TRBJ1-2; d_call: TRBD1; clone_size: many
cdr3_aa: CASSSSGGVGNEQFF; cdr3_nt: TGTGCCAGCAGCTCTAGCGGGGGAGTAGGCAATGAGCAGTTCTTC; v_call: TRBV7-2; j_call: TRBJ2-1; d_call: TRBD2; clone_size: many
cdr3_aa: CSVGTGFGYTF; cdr3_nt: TGCAGCGTTGGGACAGGGTTTGGCTACACCTTC; v_call: TRBV29-1; j_call: TRBJ1-2; d_call: TRBD1; clone_size: NA
cdr3_aa: CASSLDEQGGETQYF; cdr3_nt: TGCGCCAGCAGTTTGGATGAACAGGGTGGAGAGACCCAGTACTTC; v_call: TRBV4-1; j_call: TRBJ2-5; d_call: NA; clone_size: NA
cdr3_aa: CASSQDQGGDQPQHF; cdr3_nt: TGCGCCAGCAGCCAAGACCAAGGAGGGGATCAGCCCCAGCATTTT; v_call: TRBV4-3; j_call: TRBJ1-5; d_call: NA; clone_size: many
cdr3_aa: CASSLLAGGAGETQYF; cdr3_nt: TGTGCCAGCAGCTTACTAGCGGGGGGGGCGGGGGAGACCCAGTACTTC; v_call: TRBV7-2; j_call: TRBJ2-5; d_call: TRBD2; clone_size: NA
cdr3_aa: CASSEIVAGQAFRQYF; cdr3_nt: TGTGCCAGCAGTGAAATAGTGGCAGGACAGGCCTTTCGGCAGTACTTC; v_call: TRBV2; j_call: TRBJ2-7; d_call: TRBD1; clone_size: NA
cdr3_aa: CSAREIRVEQYF; cdr3_nt: TGCAGTGCTAGAGAAATCAGGGTCGAGCAGTACTTC; v_call: TRBV20-1; j_call: TRBJ2-7; d_call: NA; clone_size: NA
cdr3_aa: CASSQVKLGGNEQYF; cdr3_nt: TGTGCCAGCAGCCAAGTTAAGTTAGGGGGGAACGAGCAGTACTTC; v_call: TRBV3-1; j_call: TRBJ2-7; d_call: NA; clone_size: many
cdr3_aa: CASSARPAGGSEQYF; cdr3_nt: TGTGCCAGCAGCGCCCGCCCAGCGGGGGGCAGCGAGCAGTACTTC; v_call: TRBV7-6; j_call: TRBJ2-7; d_call: TRBD2; clone_size: NA
cdr3_aa: CASSFSGNNEQFF; cdr3_nt: TGTGCCAGCAGTTTTTCTGGAAACAATGAGCAGTTCTTC; v_call: TRBV9; j_call: TRBJ2-1; d_call: NA; clone_size: NA
cdr3_aa: CAWTLGGLGEQYF; cdr3_nt: TGTGCCTGGACCCTGGGGGGCCTCGGCGAGCAGTACTTC; v_call: TRBV30; j_call: TRBJ2-7; d_call: NA; clone_size: NA
cdr3_aa: CASSTSLRGVRPEAFF; cdr3_nt: TGTGCCAGCAGTACCAGCCTAAGAGGGGTCAGGCCTGAAGCTTTCTTT; v_call: TRBV25-1; j_call: TRBJ1-1; d_call: NA; clone_size: many
cdr3_aa: CASSSAGHVNEKLFF; cdr3_nt: TGTGCCAGCAGTTCCGCGGGACACGTCAATGAAAAACTGTTTTTT; v_call: TRBV27; j_call: TRBJ1-4; d_call: NA; clone_size: NA
cdr3_aa: CASSATTGGFAEDF; cdr3_nt: TGTGCCAGCAGCGCAACGACAGGGGGCTTCGCTGAAGACTTT; v_call: TRBV9; j_call: TRBJ2-7; d_call: TRBD1; clone_size: NA
cdr3_aa: CSVEHPSGVTTQYF; cdr3_nt: TGCAGCGTTGAGCATCCTAGCGGGGTCACGACCCAGTACTTC; v_call: TRBV29-1; j_call: TRBJ2-5; d_call: TRBD2; clone_size: NA
cdr3_aa: CASSLIGNLQYFGTF; cdr3_nt: NA; v_call: TRBV7-2; j_call: TRBJ2-6; d_call: NA; clone_size: NA